This TCR beta chain was retrieved from a study of blood T cell repertoires in COVID-19. Study-wide context: Whether acute or convalescent, the COVID-19 samples came from the United States, Italy and Spain. The cDNA or gDNA used as material had been derived from T cells, B-cell-depleted T cells, or PBMCs.

Original data processing: Reference gene primer amplification yielded estimated nucleated cell counts. The repertoire was sequenced with immunoSEQ multiplex PCR; TCRdb's copy has only in-frame clones and lacks some. V, J and clone size are taken as reported in that table, and D and trimming were inferred from the DNA itself. The top ten hold 7.2% of the sample, which has under 300,000 clones, about nine tenths seen once. CDR3 length equals 15 residues. Between the trimmed V and J ends, which lost 4 bases and 0 bases, there was a span of 12 bases. CDR1 and CDR2 from the germline V gene are MNHEY and SVGAGI.

Specimen: peripheral blood. The chain joins TRBV6-5 to TRBJ1-1; a weak D match, TRBD1 (5 bases). The receptor comes from a man aged 55 to 70 who had recovered from COVID-19. CDR3 coding DNA: TGTGCCAGCAGTTTCCAGGGACTAGTGAACACTGAAGCTTTCTTT. Its protein product is CASSFQGLVNTEAFF.